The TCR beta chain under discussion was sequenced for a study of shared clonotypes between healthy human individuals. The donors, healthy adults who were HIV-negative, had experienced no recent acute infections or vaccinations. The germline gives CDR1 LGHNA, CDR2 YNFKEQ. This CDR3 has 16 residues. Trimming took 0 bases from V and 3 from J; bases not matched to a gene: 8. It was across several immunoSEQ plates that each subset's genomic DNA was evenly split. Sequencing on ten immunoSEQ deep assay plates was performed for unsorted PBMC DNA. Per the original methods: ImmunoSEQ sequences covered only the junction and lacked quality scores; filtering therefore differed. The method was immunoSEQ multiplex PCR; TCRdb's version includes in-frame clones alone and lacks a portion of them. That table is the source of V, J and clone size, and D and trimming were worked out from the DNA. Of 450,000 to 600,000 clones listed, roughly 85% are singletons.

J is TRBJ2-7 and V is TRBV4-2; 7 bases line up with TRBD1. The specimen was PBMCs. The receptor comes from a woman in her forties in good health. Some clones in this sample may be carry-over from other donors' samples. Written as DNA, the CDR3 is TGTGCCAGCAGCCAAGATGTGGGACAGAGCTACTACGAGCAGTACTTC. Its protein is CASSQDVGQSYYEQYF.